This TCR beta chain comes out of a study of cytomegalovirus exposure and HLA in healthy donors. CDR3 length equals 15 residues. With 60 Vbeta and 13 Jbeta primers, the PCR was carried out. Sequenced by immunoSEQ multiplex PCR; TCRdb stores in-frame clones only, minus some. The sample shows about 160,000 clones, about four fifths of them seen only once. Study results and limitations: The number of N-insertions in an Asian-associated ancestry cluster was reportedly below the approximately 700-donor mean in a later analysis. The investigators catalogued 150 to 200 TCR beta chains as cytomegalovirus-associated. A later analysis linked a missense DCLRE1C variant to TCR beta V- and J-gene trimming. Later analysis showed TCR association rates varying by HLA locus, highest for DRB1 and lowest for HLA-C.

Note on this clone: Its antigen is still unknown.

This clonotype was obtained from a male donor in good health and CMV-seronegative. This rearrangement joins TRBV21-1 to TRBJ1-1; TRBD1, the D gene given by the table, was not confirmed from the DNA. TRBV21-1 is noted as a pseudogene. The sample comprised PBMCs. The CDR3 DNA sequence: TGTGCCAGCAGCAGTCCCGTACAGGGGTCGGAGAAAGCTTTCTTT. This translates into CASSSPVQGSEKAFF.